A single sample is the source of the 11 T cell receptor beta chains below, sequenced in a study of blood T cells in healthy people across ages. The use of a sample-barcoded 5' primer and a J-beta primer mix characterized a second PCR of roughly 6 to 11 cycles. TCRdb independently ran MiXCR on the 5' RACE reads; one entry per CDR3 protein. Among about 900,000 distinct CDR3 sequences listed, less than 80% were seen once. Material: blood. These receptors were obtained from a man under 40 in good health.

This clonotype was seen a single time. The rearrangement uses TRBV4-1 and TRBJ2-3, with 10 bases matching TRBD2. The CDR3 runs 16 residues. Germline values: CDR1 MGHRA, CDR2 YSYEKL. V trimming: 1 base; J trimming: 2 bases; junction bases outside the gene matches: 3. The CDR3 loop is CASSQVTSGDTDTQYF. The CDR3 DNA sequence: TGCGCCAGCAGCCAAGTAACTAGCGGGGACACAGATACGCAGTATTTT.

In nucleotides, the CDR3 is TGCAGTGCTAGTTCCCCCGGGCGAGGCACTGAAGCTTTCTTT. Translation gives CSASSPGRGTEAFF. The chain couples TRBV20-1 to TRBJ1-1; no clear D. V lost 3 bases to trimming and J lost 4 bases, with 15 bases between them. CDR1 is DFQATT and CDR2 is SNEGSKA in the germline V gene (reference sequence). The CDR3 extends over 14 amino acids.

The chain combines TRBV10-3 with TRBJ2-1; 14 nucleotides line up with TRBD2. Germline values: CDR1 ENHRY, CDR2 SYGVKD. Germline trimming cut 7 bases from V and 9 bases from J; bases unmatched to any gene: 5. CDR3 length equals 14 residues. CDR3 amino acids: CAIMTSGGAGEQFF. The DNA for the CDR3 is TGTGCCATCATGACTAGCGGGGGGGCAGGTGAGCAGTTCTTC.

In its sample, this clonotype was seen a few times. This chain joins TRBV6-5 and TRBJ2-7, with TRBD2 as a possible D gene (6 bases). The germline V gene has CDR1 MNHEY and CDR2 SVGAGI. The V end was cut by 4 bases, the J end by 7 bases, with 23 bases between. This CDR3 region has 16 residues. CDR3: CASSFHSGGPSGEQYF. The CDR3 region has the DNA TGTGCCAGCAGTTTCCATTCCGGAGGGCCCTCCGGGGAGCAGTACTTC.

The genes are TRBV5-1 and TRBJ2-1; 8 bases agree with TRBD1. This CDR3 is built from 12 residues. In germline, CDR1 is SGHRS, CDR2 YFSETQ. V lost 3 bases and J lost 10; bases outside the gene matches: 3. CDR3 loop: CASSSTGEEQFF. CDR3 DNA sequence: TGCGCCAGCAGCTCGACAGGGGAGGAGCAGTTCTTC.

This chain joins TRBV9 and TRBJ2-1; 7 positions agree with TRBD2. The germline V gene has CDR1 SGDLS and CDR2 YYNGEE. The CDR3 covers 15 residues. Losses at the gene ends were 3 bases for V and 4 bases for J; bases not matched to a gene: 7. CDR3 sequence: CASSGGMGGYNEQFF. CDR3 nucleotide sequence: TGTGCCAGCAGCGGAGGGATGGGGGGGTACAATGAGCAGTTCTTC. Together with reference TRBV9 and TRBJ2-1, the CDR3 gives the full variable domain: DSGVTQTPKHLITATGQRVTLRCSPRSGDLSVYWYQQSLDQGLQFLIQYYNGEERAKGNILERFSAQQFPDLHSELNLSSLELGDSALYFCASSGGMGGYNEQFFGPGTRLTVL.

This clonotype has a handful of counts. This sequence joins TRBV9 and TRBJ2-1, with D perhaps assigned TRBD1 or TRBD2 (8 bases each). This CDR3 is 22 amino acids long. Germline V gene data show CDR1 as SGDLS and CDR2 as YYNGEE. V gave up 0 bases and J gave up 1 base, with 29 bases separating them. The DNA for the CDR3 is TGTGCCAGCAGCGTAGGCCGGCAGGGGGCGCGGTCGGGGGGGCAATCCTACAATGAGCAGTTCTTC. Translation: CASSVGRQGARSGGQSYNEQFF.

The V and J genes are TRBV20-1 and TRBJ2-5; D gene ambiguous. CDR1 DFQATT and CDR2 SNEGSKA come from the germline V gene (reference sequence). CDR3 size: 12 residues. V lost 5 bases and J 9 bases, leaving 16 bases between the germline ends. CDR3 sequence reads: CSAQFKPAAQYF. The CDR3 DNA follows: TGCAGTGCTCAGTTCAAGCCGGCGGCCCAGTACTTC.

This clonotype came up a few times. The CDR3 region has the DNA TGCAGTGCTAGGCTAGGGAACAATCAGCCCCAGCATTTT. This translates into CSARLGNNQPQHF. This chain connects TRBV20-1 to TRBJ1-5, with D unclear. Trimming took off 3 bases at V and 3 bases at J, with 9 bases between the two ends. This CDR3 is built from 13 residues. The germline V gene encodes CDR1 DFQATT and CDR2 SNEGSKA (reference sequence).

The chain recombines TRBV7-3 with TRBJ2-7; D may match TRBD1 or TRBD2 (7 bases each). Trimming took 4 bases from V and 1 from J, leaving 11 bases between them. The germline CDR1 and CDR2 sequences are SGHTA and FQGTGA. CDR3 length: 14 amino acids. In nucleotides, the CDR3 is TGTGCCAGCAGCTACCAGGGGGGGTCCTACGAGCAGTACTTC. It codes for CASSYQGGSYEQYF.

Note on this clonotype: Compared with germline, one end of the junction differs, possibly owing to a read error. The genes are TRBV27 and TRBJ2-3, with D tentatively TRBD1 (6 bases). Germline lookup yields CDR1 MNHEY and CDR2 SMNVEV (reference sequence). CDR3 length: 15 amino acids. For the CDR3, the DNA is TGTGCCAGCACCGTGGGGGCAGGGAATACAGATATGCAGTATTTT. Translating gives CASTVGAGNTDMQYF.